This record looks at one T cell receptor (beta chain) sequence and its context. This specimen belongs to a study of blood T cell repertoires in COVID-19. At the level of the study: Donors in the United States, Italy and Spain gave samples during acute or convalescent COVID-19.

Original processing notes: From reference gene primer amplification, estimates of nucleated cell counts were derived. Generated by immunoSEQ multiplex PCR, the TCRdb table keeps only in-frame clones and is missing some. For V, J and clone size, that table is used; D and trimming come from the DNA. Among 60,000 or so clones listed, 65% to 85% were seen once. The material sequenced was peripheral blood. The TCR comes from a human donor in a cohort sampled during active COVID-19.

For the CDR3, the DNA is TGCGCCAGCAGCTTGAACAGTCCATCGTTTGACATTCAGTACTTC. This encodes CASSLNSPSFDIQYF. This chain connects TRBV5-1 to TRBJ2-4; D is uncertain. V was cut by 1 base and J by 8 bases, with 16 bases left in between. The CDR3 length is 15 residues. From germline, CDR1 is SGHRS and CDR2 YFSETQ.